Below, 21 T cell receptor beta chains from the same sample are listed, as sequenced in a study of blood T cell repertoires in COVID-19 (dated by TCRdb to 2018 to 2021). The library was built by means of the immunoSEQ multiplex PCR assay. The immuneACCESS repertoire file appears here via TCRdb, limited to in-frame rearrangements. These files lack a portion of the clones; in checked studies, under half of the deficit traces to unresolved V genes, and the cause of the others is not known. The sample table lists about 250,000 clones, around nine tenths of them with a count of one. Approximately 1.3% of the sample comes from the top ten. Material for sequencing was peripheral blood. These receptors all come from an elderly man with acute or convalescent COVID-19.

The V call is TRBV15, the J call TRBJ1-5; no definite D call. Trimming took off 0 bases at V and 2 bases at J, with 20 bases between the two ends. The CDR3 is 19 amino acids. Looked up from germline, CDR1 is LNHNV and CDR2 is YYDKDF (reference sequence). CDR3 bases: TGTGCCACCAGCAGAGATCTCTTAGGCGAGGGAAGGGGCAATCAGCCCCAGCATTTT. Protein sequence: CATSRDLLGEGRGNQPQHF.

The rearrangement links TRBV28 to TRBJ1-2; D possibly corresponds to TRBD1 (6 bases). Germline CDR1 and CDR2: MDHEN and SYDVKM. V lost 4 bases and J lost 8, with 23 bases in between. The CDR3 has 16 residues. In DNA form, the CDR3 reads TGTGCCAGCAGTTGGGGACAAGCCTCAATCATATGGGGCTACACCTTC. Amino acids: CASSWGQASIIWGYTF.

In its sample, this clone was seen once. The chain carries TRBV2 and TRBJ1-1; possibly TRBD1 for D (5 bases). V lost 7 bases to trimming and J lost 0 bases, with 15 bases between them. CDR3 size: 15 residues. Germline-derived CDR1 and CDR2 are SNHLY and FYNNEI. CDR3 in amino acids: CASNNGRGLNTEAFF. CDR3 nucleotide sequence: TGTGCCAGCAACAACGGGAGGGGACTGAACACTGAAGCTTTCTTT.

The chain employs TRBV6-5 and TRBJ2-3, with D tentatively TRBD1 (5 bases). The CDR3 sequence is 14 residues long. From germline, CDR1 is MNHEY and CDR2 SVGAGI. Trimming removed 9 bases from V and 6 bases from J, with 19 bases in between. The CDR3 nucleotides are TGTGCCAGTCGTAGGGGCTTTAACATGGATACGCAGTATTTT. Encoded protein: CASRRGFNMDTQYF.

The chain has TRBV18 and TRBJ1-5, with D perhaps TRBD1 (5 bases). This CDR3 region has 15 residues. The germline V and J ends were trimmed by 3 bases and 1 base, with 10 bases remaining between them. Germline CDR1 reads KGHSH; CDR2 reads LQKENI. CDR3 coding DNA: TGTGCCAGCTCACCTCAGAAGGGGAGCAATCAGCCCCAGCATTTT. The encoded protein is CASSPQKGSNQPQHF.

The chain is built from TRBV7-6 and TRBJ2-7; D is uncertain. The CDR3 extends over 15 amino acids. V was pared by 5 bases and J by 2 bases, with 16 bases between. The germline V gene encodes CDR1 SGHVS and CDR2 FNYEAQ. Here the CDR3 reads CASSVDPVRAYEQYF. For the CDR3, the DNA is TGTGCCAGCAGCGTTGACCCGGTTCGGGCCTACGAGCAGTACTTC.

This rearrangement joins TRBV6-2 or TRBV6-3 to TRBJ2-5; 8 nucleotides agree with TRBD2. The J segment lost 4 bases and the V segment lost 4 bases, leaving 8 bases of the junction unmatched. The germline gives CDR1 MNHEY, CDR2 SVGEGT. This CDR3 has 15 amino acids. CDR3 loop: CASSFTAGDRETQYF. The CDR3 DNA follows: TGTGCCAGCAGTTTTACAGCGGGAGATAGAGAGACCCAGTACTTC.

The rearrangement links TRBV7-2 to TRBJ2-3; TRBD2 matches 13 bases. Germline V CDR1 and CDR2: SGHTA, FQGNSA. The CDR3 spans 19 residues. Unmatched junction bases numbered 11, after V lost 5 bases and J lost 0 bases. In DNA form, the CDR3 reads TGTGCCAGCAGCCGGGGACTAGCGGGGACCACACGAAGCACAGATACGCAGTATTTT. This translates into CASSRGLAGTTRSTDTQYF.

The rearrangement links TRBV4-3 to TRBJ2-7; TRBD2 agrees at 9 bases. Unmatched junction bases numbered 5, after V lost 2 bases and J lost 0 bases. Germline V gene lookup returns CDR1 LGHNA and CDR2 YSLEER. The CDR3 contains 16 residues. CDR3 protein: CASSQISGGRSYEQYF. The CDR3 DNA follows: TGCGCCAGCAGCCAAATTAGCGGGGGCCGCTCCTACGAGCAGTACTTC.

DNA of the CDR3: TGTGCCAGCTCACCACGACAGGCCAATCAGCCCCAGCATTTT. Translating gives CASSPRQANQPQHF. The chain joins TRBV18 to TRBJ1-5; D may be TRBD1 (6 bases). This CDR3 spans 14 amino acids. Germline V gene lookup returns CDR1 KGHSH and CDR2 LQKENI. Trimming pared 1 base from V and 3 bases from J, leaving 7 bases between.

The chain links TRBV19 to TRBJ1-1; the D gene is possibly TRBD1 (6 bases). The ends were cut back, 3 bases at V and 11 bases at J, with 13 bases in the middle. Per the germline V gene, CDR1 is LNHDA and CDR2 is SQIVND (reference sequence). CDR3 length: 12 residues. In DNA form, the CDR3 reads TGTGCCAGTAGTATTGGTGGGACATCGGCTTTCTTT. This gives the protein CASSIGGTSAFF. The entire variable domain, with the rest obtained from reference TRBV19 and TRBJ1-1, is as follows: DGGITQSPKYLFRKEGQNVTLSCEQNLNHDAMYWYRQDPGQGLRLIYYSQIVNDFQKGDIAEGYSVSREKKESFPLTVTSAQKNPTAFYLCASSIGGTSAFFGQGTRLTVV.

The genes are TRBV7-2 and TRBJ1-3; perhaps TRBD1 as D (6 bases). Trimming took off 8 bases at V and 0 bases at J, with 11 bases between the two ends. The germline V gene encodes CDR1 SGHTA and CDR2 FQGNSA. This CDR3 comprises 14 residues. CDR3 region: CASRDTRSGNTIYF. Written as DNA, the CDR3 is TGTGCCAGCCGGGACACTCGCTCTGGAAACACCATATATTTT. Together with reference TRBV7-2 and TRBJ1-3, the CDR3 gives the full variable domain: GAGVSQSPSNKVTEKGKDVELRCDPISGHTALYWYRQSLGQGLEFLIYFQGNSAPDKSGLPSDRFSAERTGGSVSTLTIQRTQQEDSAVYLCASRDTRSGNTIYFGEGSWLTVV.

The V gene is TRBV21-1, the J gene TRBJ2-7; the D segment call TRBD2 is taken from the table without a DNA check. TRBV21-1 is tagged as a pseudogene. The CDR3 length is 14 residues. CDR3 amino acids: CASSKVEESYEQYF. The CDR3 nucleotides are TGTGCCAGCAGCAAAGTCGAAGAGTCCTACGAGCAGTACTTC.

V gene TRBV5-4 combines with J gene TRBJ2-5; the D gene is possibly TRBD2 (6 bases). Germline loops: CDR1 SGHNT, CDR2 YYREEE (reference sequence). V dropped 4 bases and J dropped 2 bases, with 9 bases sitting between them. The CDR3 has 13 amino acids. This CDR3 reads CASSPAGQETQYF. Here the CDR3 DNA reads TGTGCCAGCAGCCCGGCGGGACAAGAGACCCAGTACTTC.

CDR3 region: CASSYTGGPYEQYF. The CDR3 region has the DNA TGTGCCAGCAGCTACACAGGGGGACCCTACGAGCAGTACTTC. The chain has TRBV5-5 and TRBJ2-7; 8 bases map to TRBD1. The junction had 4 bases not matched to a gene; V was cut back by 3 bases and J by 2 bases. Looked up from germline, CDR1 is SGHKS and CDR2 is YYEKEE (reference sequence). The CDR3 contains 14 residues. Full variable domain (rest looked up from reference TRBV5-5 and TRBJ2-7): DAGVTQSPTHLIKTRGQQVTLRCSPISGHKSVSWYQQVLGQGPQFIFQYYEKEERGRGNFPDRFSARQFPNYSSELNVNALLLGDSALYLCASSYTGGPYEQYFGPGTRLTVT.

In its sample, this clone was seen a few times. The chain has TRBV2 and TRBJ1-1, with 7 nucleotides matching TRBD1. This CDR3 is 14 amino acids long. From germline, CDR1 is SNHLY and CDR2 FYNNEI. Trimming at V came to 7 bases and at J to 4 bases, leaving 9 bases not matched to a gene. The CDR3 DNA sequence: TGTGCCAGCAATCGGGACAGTTCTTCCACTGAAGCTTTCTTT. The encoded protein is CASNRDSSSTEAFF.

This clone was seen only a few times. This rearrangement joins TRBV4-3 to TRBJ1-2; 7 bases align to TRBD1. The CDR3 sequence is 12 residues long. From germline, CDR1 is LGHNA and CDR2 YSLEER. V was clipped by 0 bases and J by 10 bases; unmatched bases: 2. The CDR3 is CASSQDGTDYTF. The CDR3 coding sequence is TGCGCCAGCAGCCAAGATGGGACAGACTACACCTTC.

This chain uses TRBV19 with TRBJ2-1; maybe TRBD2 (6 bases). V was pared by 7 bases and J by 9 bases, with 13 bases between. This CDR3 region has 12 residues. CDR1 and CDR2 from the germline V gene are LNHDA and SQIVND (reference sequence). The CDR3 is CASNPPGAEQFF. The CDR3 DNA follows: TGTGCCAGTAACCCTCCGGGAGCTGAGCAGTTCTTC. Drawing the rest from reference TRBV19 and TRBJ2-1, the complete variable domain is DGGITQSPKYLFRKEGQNVTLSCEQNLNHDAMYWYRQDPGQGLRLIYYSQIVNDFQKGDIAEGYSVSREKKESFPLTVTSAQKNPTAFYLCASNPPGAEQFFGPGTRLTVL.

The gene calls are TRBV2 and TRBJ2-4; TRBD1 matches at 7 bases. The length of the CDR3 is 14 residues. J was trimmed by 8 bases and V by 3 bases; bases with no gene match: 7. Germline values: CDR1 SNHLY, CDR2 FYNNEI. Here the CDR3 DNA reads TGTGCCAGCAGTGAGACAGGGTTGGGGGACATTCAGTACTTC. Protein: CASSETGLGDIQYF.

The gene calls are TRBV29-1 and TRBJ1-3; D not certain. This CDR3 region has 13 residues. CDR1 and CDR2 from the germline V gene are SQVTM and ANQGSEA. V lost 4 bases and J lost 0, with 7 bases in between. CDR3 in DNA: TGCAGCGTTGGACTGAACTCTGGAAACACCATATATTTT. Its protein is CSVGLNSGNTIYF.

The CDR3 protein is CASSYSTAYSNQPQHF. CDR3 sequence (DNA): TGTGCCAGCAGTTACTCGACAGCATATAGCAATCAGCCCCAGCATTTT. V gene TRBV6-2 or TRBV6-3 combines with J gene TRBJ1-5, with D tentatively TRBD1 (5 bases). Deletions cut 0 bases from V and 0 bases from J, with 9 bases between. This CDR3 spans 16 amino acids. Germline values: CDR1 MNHEY, CDR2 SVGEGT.